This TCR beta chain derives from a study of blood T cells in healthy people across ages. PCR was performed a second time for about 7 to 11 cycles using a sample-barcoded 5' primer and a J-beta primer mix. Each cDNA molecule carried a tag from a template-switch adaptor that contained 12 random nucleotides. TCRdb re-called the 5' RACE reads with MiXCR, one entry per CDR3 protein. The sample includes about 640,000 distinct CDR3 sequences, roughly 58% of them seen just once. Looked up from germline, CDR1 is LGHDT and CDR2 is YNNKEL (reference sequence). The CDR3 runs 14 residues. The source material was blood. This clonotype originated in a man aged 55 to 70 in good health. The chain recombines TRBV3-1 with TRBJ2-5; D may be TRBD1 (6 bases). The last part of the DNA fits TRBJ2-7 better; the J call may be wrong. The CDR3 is CASSQGGRGHEQYF. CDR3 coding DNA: TGTGCCAGCAGCCAAGGGGGCAGGGGCCACGAGCAGTACTTC.